This T cell receptor (beta chain) was sequenced in a study of CD8+ T cells in alopecia areata. Study overall: In an open-label trial, patients got 5 to 10 mg tofacitinib twice daily. Overall study results and limits: Compared with mice, patients displayed less clear TCR sharing, possibly for HLA-related reasons. Lesional scalp, especially alopecia totalis/universalis, showed higher clonality than normal scalp.

Peripheral blood, together with lesional scalp punch biopsies, was collected from alopecia areata patients. Germline V lookup: CDR1 MDHEN, CDR2 SYDVKM. Trimming cost V 3 bases and J 2 bases; bases outside gene matches: 4. The CDR3 extends over 15 amino acids. It was cDNA, reverse transcribed from extracted RNA, that served as the sequencing template. TCRdb keeps only in-frame clones here, not all; method: immunoSEQ multiplex PCR. This table has about 98,000 clones, around two fifths appearing once. In the case of this clone: The antigen is unknown.

The V and J genes are TRBV28 and TRBJ2-5; 9 positions agree with TRBD1. The sample was CD4+ T cells sorted from blood. This receptor was identified in a human donor with alopecia areata. CDR3 DNA: TGTGCCAGCAGTTTGGACAGGGGAGGACAAGAGACCCAGTACTTC. Encoded protein: CASSLDRGGQETQYF.